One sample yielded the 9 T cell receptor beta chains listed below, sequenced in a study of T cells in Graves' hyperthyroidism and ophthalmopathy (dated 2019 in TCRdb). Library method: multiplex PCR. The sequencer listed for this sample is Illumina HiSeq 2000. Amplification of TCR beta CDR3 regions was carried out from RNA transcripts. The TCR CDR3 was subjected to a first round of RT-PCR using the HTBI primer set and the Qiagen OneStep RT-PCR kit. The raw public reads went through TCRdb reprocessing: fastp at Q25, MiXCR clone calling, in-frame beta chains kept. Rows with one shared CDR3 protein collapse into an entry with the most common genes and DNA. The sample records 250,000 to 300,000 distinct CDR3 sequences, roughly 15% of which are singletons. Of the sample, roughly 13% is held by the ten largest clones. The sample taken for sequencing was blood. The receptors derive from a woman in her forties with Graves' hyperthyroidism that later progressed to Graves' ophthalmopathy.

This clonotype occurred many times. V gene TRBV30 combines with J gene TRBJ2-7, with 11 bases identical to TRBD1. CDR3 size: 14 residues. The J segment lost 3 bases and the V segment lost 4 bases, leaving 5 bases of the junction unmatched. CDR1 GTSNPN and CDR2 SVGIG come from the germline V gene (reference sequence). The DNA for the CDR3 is TGTGCCTGGACAACCGGGACAGGGGGCTACGAGCAGTACTTC. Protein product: CAWTTGTGGYEQYF.

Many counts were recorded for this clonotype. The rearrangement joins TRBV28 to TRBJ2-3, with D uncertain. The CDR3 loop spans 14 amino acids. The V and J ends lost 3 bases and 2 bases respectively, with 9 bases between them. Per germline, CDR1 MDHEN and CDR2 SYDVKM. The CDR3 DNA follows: TGTGCCAGCAGTTTGCTCCTAAACACAGATACGCAGTATTTT. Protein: CASSLLLNTDTQYF.

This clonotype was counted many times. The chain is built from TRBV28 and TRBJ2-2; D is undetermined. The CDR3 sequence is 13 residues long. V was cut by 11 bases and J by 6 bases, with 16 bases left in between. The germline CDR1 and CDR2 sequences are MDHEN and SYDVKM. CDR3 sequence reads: CASALPWSGELFF. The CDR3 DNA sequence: TGTGCCTCCGCCCTGCCTTGGTCCGGGGAGCTGTTTTTT.

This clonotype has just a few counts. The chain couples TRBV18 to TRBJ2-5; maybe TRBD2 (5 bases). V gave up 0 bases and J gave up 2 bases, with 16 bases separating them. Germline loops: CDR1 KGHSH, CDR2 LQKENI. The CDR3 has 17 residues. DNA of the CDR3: TGTGCCAGCTCACCACCCCGAGGGCTAGGCTTACAAGAGACCCAGTACTTC. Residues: CASSPPRGLGLQETQYF.

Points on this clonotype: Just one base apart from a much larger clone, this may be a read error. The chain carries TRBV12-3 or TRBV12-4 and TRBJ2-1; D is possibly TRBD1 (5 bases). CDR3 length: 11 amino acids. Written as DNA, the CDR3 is TGTGCCAGCAGTCTGGACAATGGGCAGTTCTTC. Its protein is CASSLDNGQFF.

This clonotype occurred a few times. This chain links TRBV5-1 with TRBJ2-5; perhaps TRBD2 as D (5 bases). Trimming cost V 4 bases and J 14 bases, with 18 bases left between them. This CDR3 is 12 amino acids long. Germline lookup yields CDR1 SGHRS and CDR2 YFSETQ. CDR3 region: CASSAEGLTAYF. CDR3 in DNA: TGCGCCAGCAGCGCAGAGGGCCTTACAGCCTACTTC.

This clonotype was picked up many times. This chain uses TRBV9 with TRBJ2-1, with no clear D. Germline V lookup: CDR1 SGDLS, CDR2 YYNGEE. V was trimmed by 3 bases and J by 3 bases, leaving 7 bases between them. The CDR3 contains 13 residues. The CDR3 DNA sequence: TGTGCCAGCAGCGCGTTGGTCTACAATGAGCAGTTCTTC. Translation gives CASSALVYNEQFF.

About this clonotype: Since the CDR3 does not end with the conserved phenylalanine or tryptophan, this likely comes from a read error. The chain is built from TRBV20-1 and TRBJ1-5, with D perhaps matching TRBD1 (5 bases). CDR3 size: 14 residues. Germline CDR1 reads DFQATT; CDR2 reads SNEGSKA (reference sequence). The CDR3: CSAPGRNSNQPQHL. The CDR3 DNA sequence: TGCAGCGCCCCGGGACGTAATAGCAATCAGCCCCAGCATTTG.

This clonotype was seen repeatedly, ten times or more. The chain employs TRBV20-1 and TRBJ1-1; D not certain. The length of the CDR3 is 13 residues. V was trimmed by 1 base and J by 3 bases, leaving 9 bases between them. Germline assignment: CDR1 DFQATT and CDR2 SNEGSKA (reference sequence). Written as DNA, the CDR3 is TGCAGTGCTAGAGGTGGATATGACACTGAAGCTTTCTTT. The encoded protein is CSARGGYDTEAFF.